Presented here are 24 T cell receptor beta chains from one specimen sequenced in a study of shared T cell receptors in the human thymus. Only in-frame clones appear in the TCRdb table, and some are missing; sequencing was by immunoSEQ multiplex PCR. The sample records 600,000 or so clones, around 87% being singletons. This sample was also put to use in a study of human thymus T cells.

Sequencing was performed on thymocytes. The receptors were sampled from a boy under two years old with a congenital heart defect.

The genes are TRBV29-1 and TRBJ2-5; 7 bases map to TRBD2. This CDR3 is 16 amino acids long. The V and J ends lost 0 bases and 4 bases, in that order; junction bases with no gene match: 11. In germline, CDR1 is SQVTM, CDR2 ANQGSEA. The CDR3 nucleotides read TGCAGCGTTGAAGATCATGGCGGGGGAGGTCGAGAGACCCAGTACTTC. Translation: CSVEDHGGGGRETQYF.

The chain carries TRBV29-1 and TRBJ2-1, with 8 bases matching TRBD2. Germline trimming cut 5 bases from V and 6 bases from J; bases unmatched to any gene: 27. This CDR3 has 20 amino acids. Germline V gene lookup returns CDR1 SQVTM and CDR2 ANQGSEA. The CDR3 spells CSVCPRPSSRGVSPSNEQFF. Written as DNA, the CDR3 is TGCAGCGTTTGTCCCCGCCCCTCGTCGCGGGGGGTATCGCCGAGCAATGAGCAGTTCTTC.

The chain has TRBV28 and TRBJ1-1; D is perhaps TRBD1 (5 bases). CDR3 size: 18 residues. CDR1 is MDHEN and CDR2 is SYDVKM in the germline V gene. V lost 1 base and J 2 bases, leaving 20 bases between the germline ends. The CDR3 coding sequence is TGTGCCAGCAGTTTATTGGTAACAGGAGGGGAATTTAACACTGAAGCTTTCTTT. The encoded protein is CASSLLVTGGEFNTEAFF.

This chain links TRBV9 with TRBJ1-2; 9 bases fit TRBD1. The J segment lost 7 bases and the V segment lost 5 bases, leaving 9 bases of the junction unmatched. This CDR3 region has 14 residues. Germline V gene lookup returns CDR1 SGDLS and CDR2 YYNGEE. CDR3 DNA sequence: TGTGCCAGCAGACCAGAACAGGGGGCGACTGGCTACACCTTC. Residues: CASRPEQGATGYTF.

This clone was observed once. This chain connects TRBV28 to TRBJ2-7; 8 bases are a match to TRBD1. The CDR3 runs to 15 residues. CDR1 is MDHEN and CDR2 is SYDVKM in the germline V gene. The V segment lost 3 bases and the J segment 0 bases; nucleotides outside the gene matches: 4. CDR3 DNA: TGTGCCAGCAGTTTCGGGACAGGACACTCCTACGAGCAGTACTTC. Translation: CASSFGTGHSYEQYF.

The CDR3 DNA reads TGTGCCAGCAGTAAGCGACGAGGGAGGACAGGGGTTTCCGGCTACACCTTC. Translation gives CASSKRRGRTGVSGYTF. The chain uses TRBV28 and TRBJ1-2; 9 positions match TRBD1. This CDR3 has 17 amino acids. CDR1 and CDR2 (germline): MDHEN, SYDVKM. Trimming removed 5 bases from V and 8 bases from J; junction bases left unmatched: 18.

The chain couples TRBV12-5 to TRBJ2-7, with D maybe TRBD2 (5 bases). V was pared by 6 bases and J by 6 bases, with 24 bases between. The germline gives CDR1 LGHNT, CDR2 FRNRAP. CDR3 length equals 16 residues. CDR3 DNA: TGTGCTAGTGGCCCCCGTCTAGGACGTTATGAGGGCGAGCAGTACTTC. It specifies CASGPRLGRYEGEQYF.

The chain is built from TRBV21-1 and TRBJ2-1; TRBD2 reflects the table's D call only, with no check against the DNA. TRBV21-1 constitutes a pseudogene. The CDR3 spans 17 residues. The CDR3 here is CASSKIGSGREDNEQFF. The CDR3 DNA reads TGTGCCAGCAGCAAAATCGGTAGCGGGAGGGAAGACAATGAGCAGTTCTTC.

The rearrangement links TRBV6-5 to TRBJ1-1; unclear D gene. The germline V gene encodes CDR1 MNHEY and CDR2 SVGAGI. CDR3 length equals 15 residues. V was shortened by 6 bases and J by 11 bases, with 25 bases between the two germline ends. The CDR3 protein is CASRNKRPGVKEAFF. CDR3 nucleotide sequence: TGTGCCAGCAGGAATAAGCGTCCGGGAGTAAAGGAGGCTTTCTTT.

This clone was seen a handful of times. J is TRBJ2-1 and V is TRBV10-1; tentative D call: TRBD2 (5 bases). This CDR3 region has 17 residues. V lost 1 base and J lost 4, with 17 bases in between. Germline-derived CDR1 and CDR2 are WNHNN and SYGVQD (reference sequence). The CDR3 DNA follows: TGCGCCAGCAGTGAGTACCGCCCGGGGAGTACGTACAATGAGCAGTTCTTC. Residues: CASSEYRPGSTYNEQFF.

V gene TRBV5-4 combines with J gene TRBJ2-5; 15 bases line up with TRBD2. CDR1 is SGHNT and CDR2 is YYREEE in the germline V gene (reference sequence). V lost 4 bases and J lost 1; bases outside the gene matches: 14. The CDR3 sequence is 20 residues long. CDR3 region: CASSADWGLAGGRLQETQYF. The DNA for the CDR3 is TGTGCCAGCAGCGCCGACTGGGGACTAGCGGGGGGACGTCTCCAAGAGACCCAGTACTTC.

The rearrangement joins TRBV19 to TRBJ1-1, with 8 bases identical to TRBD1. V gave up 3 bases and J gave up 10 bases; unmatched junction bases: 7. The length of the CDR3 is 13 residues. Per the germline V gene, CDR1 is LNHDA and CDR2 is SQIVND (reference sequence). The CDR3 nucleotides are TGTGCCAGTAGTATGTGGGGACAGGTCCGAGCTTTCTTT. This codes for CASSMWGQVRAFF.

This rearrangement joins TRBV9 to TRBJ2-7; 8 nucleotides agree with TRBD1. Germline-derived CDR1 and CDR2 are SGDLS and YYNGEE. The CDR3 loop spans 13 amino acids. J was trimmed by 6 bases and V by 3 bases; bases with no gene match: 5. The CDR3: CASSEDRVSEQYF. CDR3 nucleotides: TGTGCCAGCAGCGAGGACAGGGTATCCGAGCAGTACTTC.

The CDR3 reads CASSQGVLAGEDNEQFF. The CDR3 coding sequence is TGCGCCAGCAGCCAAGGGGTTCTAGCGGGAGAGGACAATGAGCAGTTCTTC. This chain connects TRBV4-3 to TRBJ2-1; 10 positions match TRBD2. CDR1 and CDR2 from the germline V gene are LGHNA and YSLEER. Trimming took 1 base from V and 5 from J; bases not matched to a gene: 8. The CDR3 length is 17 residues.

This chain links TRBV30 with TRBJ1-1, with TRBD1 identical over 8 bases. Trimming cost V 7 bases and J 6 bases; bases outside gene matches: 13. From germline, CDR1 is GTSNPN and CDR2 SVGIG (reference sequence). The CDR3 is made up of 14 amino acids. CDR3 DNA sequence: TGTGCCTCCGCGGGACAGGTCGAAGGGGCTGAAGCTTTCTTT. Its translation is CASAGQVEGAEAFF. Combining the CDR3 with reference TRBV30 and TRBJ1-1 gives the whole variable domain SQTIHQWPATLVQPVGSPLSLECTVEGTSNPNLYWYRQAAGRGLQLLFYSVGIGQISSEVPQNLSASRPQDRQFILSSKKLLLSDSGFYLCASAGQVEGAEAFFGQGTRLTVV.

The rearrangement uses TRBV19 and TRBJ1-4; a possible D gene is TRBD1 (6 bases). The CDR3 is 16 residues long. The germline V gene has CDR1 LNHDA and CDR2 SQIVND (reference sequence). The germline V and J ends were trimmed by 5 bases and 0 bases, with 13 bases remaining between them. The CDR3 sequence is CASSEDRTATNEKLFF. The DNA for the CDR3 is TGTGCCAGTAGTGAGGACAGAACTGCAACTAATGAAAAACTGTTTTTT.

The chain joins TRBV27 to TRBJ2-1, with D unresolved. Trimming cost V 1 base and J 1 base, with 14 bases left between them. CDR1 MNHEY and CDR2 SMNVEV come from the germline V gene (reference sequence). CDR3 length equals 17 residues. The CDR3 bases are TGTGCCAGCAGTTTATTCCCCCGTGTAGATTCCTACAATGAGCAGTTCTTC. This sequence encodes CASSLFPRVDSYNEQFF.

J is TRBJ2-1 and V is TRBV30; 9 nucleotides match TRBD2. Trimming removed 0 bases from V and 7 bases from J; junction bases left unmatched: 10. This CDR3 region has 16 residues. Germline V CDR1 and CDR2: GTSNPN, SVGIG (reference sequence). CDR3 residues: CAWSVGRGGLRNEQFF. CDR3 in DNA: TGTGCCTGGAGTGTGGGGCGGGGGGGCCTGAGGAATGAGCAGTTCTTC.

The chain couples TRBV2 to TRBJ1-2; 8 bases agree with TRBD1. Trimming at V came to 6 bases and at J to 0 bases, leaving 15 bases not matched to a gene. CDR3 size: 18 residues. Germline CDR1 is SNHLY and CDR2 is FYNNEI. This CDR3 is CASSPKKSTTGANYGYTF. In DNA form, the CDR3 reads TGTGCCAGCAGCCCCAAAAAATCAACGACAGGGGCTAACTATGGCTACACCTTC.

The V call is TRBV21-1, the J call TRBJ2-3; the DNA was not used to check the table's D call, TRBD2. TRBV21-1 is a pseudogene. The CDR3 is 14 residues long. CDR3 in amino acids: CASSKGESTDTQYF. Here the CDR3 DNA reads TGTGCCAGCAGCAAAGGAGAAAGCACAGATACGCAGTATTTT.

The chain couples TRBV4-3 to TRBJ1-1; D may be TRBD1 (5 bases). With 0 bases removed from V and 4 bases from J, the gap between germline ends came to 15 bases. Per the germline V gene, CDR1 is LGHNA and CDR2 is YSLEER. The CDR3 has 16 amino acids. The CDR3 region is CASSQDLRGAVTEAFF. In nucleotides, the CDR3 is TGCGCCAGCAGCCAAGACTTAAGGGGCGCGGTCACTGAAGCTTTCTTT.

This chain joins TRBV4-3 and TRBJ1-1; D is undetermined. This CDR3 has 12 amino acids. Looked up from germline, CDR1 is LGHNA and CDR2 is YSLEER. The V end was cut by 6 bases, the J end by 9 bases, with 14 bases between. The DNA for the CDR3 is TGCGCCAGCAGTCTTGGGAGTGGGAAAGCTTTCTTT. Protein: CASSLGSGKAFF.

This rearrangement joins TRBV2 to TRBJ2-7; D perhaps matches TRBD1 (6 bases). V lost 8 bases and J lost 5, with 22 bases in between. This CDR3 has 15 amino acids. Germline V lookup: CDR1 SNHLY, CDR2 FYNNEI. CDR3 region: CASRRTDPRRHEQYF. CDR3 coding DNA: TGTGCCAGCCGACGGACAGACCCCCGTCGGCACGAGCAGTACTTC.

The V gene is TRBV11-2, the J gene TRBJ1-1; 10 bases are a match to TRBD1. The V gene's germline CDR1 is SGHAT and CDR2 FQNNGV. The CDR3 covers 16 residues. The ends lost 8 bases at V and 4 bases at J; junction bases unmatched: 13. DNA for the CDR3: TGTGCCAGCCGGGTCGTGACAGGGGGCGCGGGCACTGAAGCTTTCTTT. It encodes CASRVVTGGAGTEAFF.